This TCR beta chain comes out of a study of cytomegalovirus exposure and HLA in healthy donors. About the study: According to later analysis, the same platform produced the 120 validation and several hundred first-cohort repertoires. Points from the study as a whole: For cytomegalovirus status, the classifier reportedly gave diagnoses with high specificity and sensitivity.

The CDR3 is 13 residues long. In germline, CDR1 is SQVTM, CDR2 ANQGSEA. About this clone: What it binds is unknown.

Data came from immunoSEQ multiplex PCR; TCRdb stores just in-frame clones and leaves some out. The table shows under 200,000 clones, with about 96% occurring only once. The sequence derives from a woman in her late teens or twenties in good health and CMV-seronegative. The sample was PBMCs. This sequence joins TRBV29-1 and TRBJ1-1; 7 bases fit TRBD1. For the CDR3, the DNA is TGCGGGGGAAAGGGGACAGCGAACACTGAAGCTTTCTTT. Translating it yields CGGKGTANTEAFF.